These T cell receptor beta chains were read from a single sample in a study of blood T cell repertoires in COVID-19. Method: immunoSEQ multiplex PCR; TCRdb's copy keeps in-frame clones and lacks some. This table has approximately 150,000 clones, roughly 89% appearing once. Sequencing was carried out using peripheral blood. Source of these receptors: a human donor in a cohort sampled during active COVID-19. The CDR3 runs from the conserved cysteine through the conserved F or W. The D gene is left open where the match is weak. Clone size is shown for a subset of rows, as once, few, many or a class of expanded clone.

V: TRBV3-1/TRBV3-2
D: -
J: TRBJ1-1
size: -
CDR3: CASSQESRGTEAFF
DNA: TGTGCCAGCAGCCAAGAGTCCAGGGGCACTGAAGCTTTCTTT

V: TRBV27
D: -
J: TRBJ1-4
size: once
CDR3: CASSLFGQPNEKLFF
DNA: TGTGCCAGCAGTTTATTTGGACAGCCTAATGAAAAACTGTTTTTT

V: TRBV6-1
D: -
J: TRBJ1-6
size: few
CDR3: CASSEGDSPLHF
DNA: TGTGCCAGCAGTGAAGGAGATTCACCCCTCCACTTT

V: TRBV28
D: -
J: TRBJ2-3
size: -
CDR3: CASTSPRVGQYF
DNA: TGTGCCAGCACCTCTCCCAGGGTCGGGCAGTATTTT

V: TRBV25-1
D: TRBD1
J: TRBJ2-2
size: -
CDR3: CASSEYRGPGGELFF
DNA: TGTGCCAGCAGTGAATACAGGGGGCCGGGAGGGGAGCTGTTTTTT

V: TRBV5-1
D: TRBD1
J: TRBJ2-3
size: -
CDR3: CASSDDRGADTQYF
DNA: TGCGCCAGCAGTGACGACAGGGGTGCAGATACGCAGTATTTT

V: TRBV2
D: -
J: TRBJ1-4
size: -
CDR3: CASSERVGATNEKLFF
DNA: TGTGCCAGCAGTGAAAGGGTCGGGGCAACTAATGAAAAACTGTTTTTT

V: TRBV10-3
D: TRBD1
J: TRBJ1-2
size: -
CDR3: CAASGQGDYGYTF
DNA: TGTGCCGCCTCGGGACAGGGTGACTATGGCTACACCTTC

V: TRBV30
D: TRBD1
J: TRBJ1-4
size: -
CDR3: CAWSGDRGNSNEKLFF
DNA: TGTGCCTGGAGTGGGGACAGGGGAAACTCTAATGAAAAACTGTTTTTT

V: TRBV5-1
D: TRBD2
J: TRBJ2-4
size: -
CDR3: CASSTRTSGAKNIQYF
DNA: TGCGCCAGCAGCACCAGGACTAGCGGGGCCAAAAACATTCAGTACTTC

V: TRBV6-1
D: -
J: TRBJ1-5
size: -
CDR3: CASSESYSNQPQHF
DNA: TGTGCCAGCAGTGAATCTTATAGCAATCAGCCCCAGCATTTT

V: TRBV28
D: -
J: TRBJ2-7
size: -
CDR3: CASSFLQGPSYEQYF
DNA: TGTGCCAGCAGTTTTCTACAGGGACCATCCTACGAGCAGTACTTC

V: TRBV19
D: -
J: TRBJ2-7
size: -
CDR3: CASSITGPAYEQYF
DNA: TGTGCCAGTAGTATTACAGGGCCGGCCTACGAGCAGTACTTC

V: TRBV19
D: TRBD2
J: TRBJ2-1
size: -
CDR3: CASSIPTLAGGYNEQFF
DNA: TGTGCCAGTAGTATACCCACTTTAGCGGGGGGCTACAATGAGCAGTTCTTC

V: TRBV24-1
D: -
J: TRBJ1-1
size: -
CDR3: CATSDLPLTEAFF
DNA: TGTGCCACCAGTGATTTGCCCCTCACTGAAGCTTTCTTT

V: TRBV24-1
D: TRBD1
J: TRBJ1-2
size: once
CDR3: CATSDPGTGVNGYTF
DNA: TGTGCCACCAGTGATCCAGGGACAGGGGTGAATGGCTACACCTTC

V: TRBV4-1
D: TRBD2
J: TRBJ2-7
size: -
CDR3: CASSPSGLAVLYEQYF
DNA: TGCGCCAGCAGCCCATCAGGGCTAGCGGTGCTCTACGAGCAGTACTTC

V: TRBV29-1
D: TRBD1
J: TRBJ2-6
size: -
CDR3: CSVERQGANSGANVLTF
DNA: TGCAGCGTTGAGAGGCAGGGGGCGAACTCTGGGGCCAACGTCCTGACTTTC

V: TRBV7-9
D: -
J: TRBJ1-5
size: -
CDR3: CASSPGGYQPQHF
DNA: TGTGCCAGCAGCCCCGGGGGTTATCAGCCCCAGCATTTT

V: TRBV6-5
D: TRBD1
J: TRBJ1-6
size: -
CDR3: CASSYFPTGGSPLHF
DNA: TGTGCCAGCAGTTACTTCCCGACAGGGGGTTCACCCCTCCACTTT

V: TRBV28
D: TRBD1
J: TRBJ1-4
size: -
CDR3: CASSPNRGGLFF
DNA: TGTGCCAGCAGTCCCAACAGGGGGGGACTGTTTTTT

V: TRBV6-1
D: -
J: TRBJ2-5
size: -
CDR3: CASSEVAAGTYF
DNA: -

V: TRBV2
D: -
J: TRBJ1-5
size: -
CDR3: CASSDSNQPQHF
DNA: TGTGCCAGCAGTGACAGTAATCAGCCCCAGCATTTT

V: TRBV7-2
D: TRBD1
J: TRBJ1-5
size: -
CDR3: CASSQEGQGVGSRQPQHF
DNA: TGTGCCAGCAGCCAAGAAGGACAGGGAGTAGGGAGCAGACAGCCCCAGCATTTT

V: TRBV6-1
D: -
J: TRBJ2-7
size: -
CDR3: CASSESAGLLGEQYF
DNA: TGTGCCAGCAGTGAATCGGCAGGTCTCCTTGGCGAGCAGTACTTC

V: TRBV9
D: TRBD2
J: TRBJ2-5
size: -
CDR3: CASSPGLAGGRETQYF
DNA: TGTGCCAGCAGCCCGGGACTAGCGGGGGGGCGAGAGACCCAGTACTTC

V: TRBV28
D: TRBD2
J: TRBJ2-7
size: -
CDR3: CASSSIGLAGREEQYF
DNA: TGTGCCAGCAGTTCAATCGGACTAGCGGGAAGGGAGGAGCAGTACTTC

V: TRBV9
D: -
J: TRBJ1-3
size: once
CDR3: CASRSGYGNTIYF
DNA: TGTGCCAGCAGGTCGGGGTACGGAAACACCATATATTTT

V: TRBV7-9
D: TRBD1
J: TRBJ1-1
size: few
CDR3: CASSSKPGQRSFMNTEAFF
DNA: TGTGCCAGCAGCTCTAAACCGGGACAGCGTTCATTCATGAACACTGAAGCTTTCTTT

V: TRBV6-5
D: -
J: TRBJ1-2
size: -
CDR3: CASRIYAGDFSYTF
DNA: TGTGCCAGCAGGATATACGCGGGGGACTTTAGCTACACCTTC

V: TRBV5-6
D: TRBD2
J: TRBJ2-3
size: -
CDR3: CASSLDWTSGGAETDTQYF
DNA: TGTGCCAGCAGCTTGGACTGGACTAGCGGGGGGGCCGAGACAGATACGCAGTATTTT

V: TRBV19
D: TRBD1
J: TRBJ1-4
size: -
CDR3: CASSIGTGDEKLFF
DNA: TGTGCCAGTAGTATCGGGACAGGAGATGAAAAACTGTTTTTT

V: TRBV29-1
D: TRBD2
J: TRBJ2-1
size: -
CDR3: CSARGGSGRDEQFF
DNA: TGCAGCGCGAGGGGTGGTAGCGGGAGAGATGAGCAGTTCTTC

V: TRBV10-3
D: -
J: TRBJ1-6
size: -
CDR3: CAISESGVLYNSPLHF
DNA: TGTGCCATCAGTGAGTCAGGGGTGCTCTATAATTCACCCCTCCACTTT

V: TRBV11-3
D: -
J: TRBJ2-2
size: -
CDR3: CASSFGGSDTGELFF
DNA: TGTGCCAGCAGCTTTGGTGGTTCGGACACCGGGGAGCTGTTTTTT

V: TRBV5-1
D: -
J: TRBJ2-7
size: -
CDR3: CASSLAGSSYEQYF
DNA: TGCGCCAGCAGCTTGGCCGGGAGCTCCTACGAGCAGTACTTC

V: TRBV30
D: -
J: TRBJ1-4
size: -
CDR3: CAWSKGDTNEKLFF
DNA: TGTGCCTGGAGTAAGGGGGATACTAATGAAAAACTGTTTTTT

V: TRBV4-1
D: TRBD1
J: TRBJ2-7
size: -
CDR3: CASSQDLRQGAYEQYF
DNA: TGCGCCAGCAGCCAAGATCTGAGACAGGGGGCTTACGAGCAGTACTTC

V: TRBV27
D: TRBD2
J: TRBJ2-7
size: -
CDR3: CASSVGTSGLYEQYF
DNA: TGTGCCAGCAGTGTCGGGACTAGCGGGTTGTACGAGCAGTACTTC

V: TRBV19
D: TRBD2
J: TRBJ2-1
size: -
CDR3: CASSRWREGQGNEQFF
DNA: TGTGCCAGTAGTAGATGGCGGGAGGGCCAGGGCAATGAGCAGTTCTTC

V: TRBV7-7
D: -
J: TRBJ2-7
size: -
CDR3: CASSSIRGSGSHYEQYF
DNA: TGTGCCAGCAGCTCGATCAGGGGATCCGGGTCTCACTACGAGCAGTACTTC

V: TRBV5-4
D: TRBD1
J: TRBJ2-4
size: -
CDR3: CASSSIRDRGDIQYF
DNA: TGTGCCAGCAGCTCAATCCGGGACAGGGGAGACATTCAGTACTTC

V: TRBV24-1
D: TRBD1
J: TRBJ1-6
size: -
CDR3: CATSASGGHSPLHF
DNA: TGTGCCACCAGTGCCTCAGGGGGTCACTCACCCCTCCACTTT

V: TRBV5-1
D: -
J: TRBJ2-1
size: -
CDR3: CASSLGLDNEQFF
DNA: TGCGCCAGCAGCTTGGGACTAGACAATGAGCAGTTCTTC

V: TRBV6-5
D: -
J: TRBJ1-6
size: -
CDR3: CASSGRQDNSPLHF
DNA: TGTGCCAGCAGCGGGAGGCAGGATAATTCACCCCTCCACTTT

V: TRBV6-4
D: TRBD1
J: TRBJ1-1
size: -
CDR3: CASSDYETGKAFF
DNA: TGTGCCAGCAGTGACTACGAGACAGGGAAAGCTTTCTTT